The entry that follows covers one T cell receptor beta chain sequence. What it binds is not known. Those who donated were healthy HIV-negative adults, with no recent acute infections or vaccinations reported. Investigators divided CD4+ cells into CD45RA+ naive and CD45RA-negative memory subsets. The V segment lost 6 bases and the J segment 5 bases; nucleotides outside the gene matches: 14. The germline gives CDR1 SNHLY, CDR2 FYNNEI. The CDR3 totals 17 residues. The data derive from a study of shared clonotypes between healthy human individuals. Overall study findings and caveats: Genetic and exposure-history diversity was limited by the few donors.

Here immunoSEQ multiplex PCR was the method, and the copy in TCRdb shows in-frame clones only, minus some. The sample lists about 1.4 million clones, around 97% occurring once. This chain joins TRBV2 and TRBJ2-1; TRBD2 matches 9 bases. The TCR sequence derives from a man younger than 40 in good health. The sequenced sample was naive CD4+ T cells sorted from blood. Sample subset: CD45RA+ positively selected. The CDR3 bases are TGTGCCAGCAGGGGCGGGAGGGATGTAGAGGTTCACAATGAGCAGTTCTTC. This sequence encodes CASRGGRDVEVHNEQFF.